This T cell receptor beta chain was sequenced during a study of T cells in localized non-small cell lung cancer. V was shortened by 7 bases and J by 4 bases, with 13 bases between the two germline ends. Germline CDR1 is MGHDK and CDR2 is SYGVNS. The CDR3 spans 13 residues. Produced via immunoSEQ multiplex PCR; TCRdb's table is partial and in-frame only. This repertoire shows 65,000 to 80,000 clones, 84% found once; its top ten account for 1.3%. The chain recombines TRBV25-1 with TRBJ1-2; D perhaps matches TRBD1 (6 bases). This clonotype originated in a female donor older than 55 with stage I lung adenocarcinoma. Specimen: peripheral blood, collected before any cancer treatment. The CDR3 region is CASIDRSGYGYTF. Here the CDR3 DNA reads TGTGCCAGCATCGACAGGTCGGGCTATGGCTACACCTTC.